This passage covers 21 T cell receptor beta chains from one sample sequenced in a study of low-dose radiotherapy and immunotherapy resistance in tumors (dated by TCRdb to 2022 to 2024). In the paper's terms, the time point label means: after trial treatment. In the paper's terms, the treatment or condition label means: LDRT plus nivolumab, ipilimumab, low-dose cyclophosphamide and aspirin (RACIN trial). The sequencing machine was an Illumina HiSeq 2500. First-strand cDNA was synthesized using Superscript III and a set of TRAV- and TRBV-specific primers, so that both TCRalpha and TCRbeta chains were covered. TCRs were amplified for about 18 PCR cycles with Phusion, using a constant-region primer paired with the adapter attached to the V primers. TCRdb reanalyzed the raw reads on its own, using fastp at Q25 for trimming and MiXCR for clone calling, and kept in-frame beta chains. Identical CDR3 proteins give one entry, which carries the most common genes and DNA. Recorded for this sample are some 57,000 distinct CDR3 sequences; roughly 23% of them occurred a single time. Approximately 6.4% of the sample is held by the ten biggest clonotypes.

The specimen comprised PBMCs, sampled after low-dose radiotherapy plus immunotherapy. These receptors all stem from a male donor with prostate cancer.

The chain couples TRBV9 to TRBJ2-1; 11 nucleotides match TRBD2. In germline, CDR1 is SGDLS, CDR2 YYNGEE. V trimming: 0 bases; J trimming: 8 bases; junction bases outside the gene matches: 10. The CDR3 extends over 17 amino acids. DNA of the CDR3: TGTGCCAGCAGCGTAGCTTTGGCTAGCGGGAGGTATGATGAGCAGTTCTTC. Its translation: CASSVALASGRYDEQFF.

This clonotype was observed at least ten times. The chain couples TRBV20-1 to TRBJ2-1; 10 bases are a match to TRBD1. J lost 7 bases, V lost 2 bases, and 8 bases had no gene match. The CDR3 runs to 15 residues. CDR1 DFQATT and CDR2 SNEGSKA come from the germline V gene (reference sequence). CDR3 sequence (DNA): TGCAGTGCTAGAAAGCCCGGGACAGGGGTTAATGAGCAGTTCTTC. This codes for CSARKPGTGVNEQFF.

The chain joins TRBV29-1 to TRBJ2-1; 7 bases map to TRBD1. This CDR3 region has 16 residues. In germline, CDR1 is SQVTM, CDR2 ANQGSEA. J gave up 4 bases and V 4 bases, and 13 bases lay outside the gene matches. The CDR3 region is CSVVGTRDREYNEQFF. In DNA, the CDR3 is TGCAGCGTTGTGGGGACCCGGGACAGAGAATACAATGAGCAGTTCTTC.

This clonotype showed up many times. The chain uses TRBV6-6 and TRBJ1-1; perhaps TRBD1 as D (5 bases). Deletions cut 6 bases from V and 0 bases from J, with 17 bases between. The CDR3 has 16 amino acids. Germline CDR1 and CDR2: MNHNY and SVGAGI (reference sequence). DNA of the CDR3: TGTGCCAGCAGCCTACCCGGGACCGAGATGAACACTGAAGCTTTCTTT. This translates into CASSLPGTEMNTEAFF.

Many counts were recorded for this clonotype. The V and J genes are TRBV28 and TRBJ2-1, with 7 bases that match TRBD2. The CDR3 consists of 13 residues. CDR1 and CDR2 from the germline V gene are MDHEN and SYDVKM. With 7 bases clipped from V and 8 bases from J, the junction kept 8 bases outside the gene matches. The DNA for the CDR3 is TGTGCCAGCATCGAGACTAGCAGTCATGAGCAGTTCTTC. It translates to CASIETSSHEQFF.

In its sample, this clonotype was seen many times. The chain joins TRBV12-3 or TRBV12-4 to TRBJ1-2; D gene ambiguous. The CDR3 is 14 residues long. V lost 5 bases to trimming and J lost 0 bases, with 10 bases between them. CDR3 nucleotides: TGTGCCAGCAGTCCCGGGTCGGCTAACTATGGCTACACCTTC. Its translation is CASSPGSANYGYTF.

In its sample, this clonotype was seen many times. The chain carries TRBV3-1 and TRBJ1-1; 7 bases match TRBD1. The CDR3 covers 14 residues. Germline trimming cut 4 bases from V and 2 bases from J; bases unmatched to any gene: 4. CDR1 is LGHDT, CDR2 YNNKEL, per germline (reference sequence). In DNA, the CDR3 is TGTGCCAGCAGCCGCGGACAGGAAAACACTGAAGCTTTCTTT. As protein: CASSRGQENTEAFF.

About this clonotype itself: It is likely a read error: a sequence one base away is far more abundant. The chain links TRBV12-3 or TRBV12-4 to TRBJ2-1; D uncertain. V was trimmed by 6 bases and J by 13 bases, leaving 19 bases between them. The CDR3 extends over 13 amino acids. For the CDR3, the DNA is TGTGCCAGCAGGAGCCGGTTCCAAGAGACCCAGTTCTTC. Translated, it gives CASRSRFQETQFF.

This clonotype was seen ten or more times. This chain connects TRBV10-3 to TRBJ2-1; no firm D call. The CDR3 has 15 amino acids. V was shortened by 10 bases and J by 0 bases, with 16 bases between the two germline ends. Germline values: CDR1 ENHRY, CDR2 SYGVKD. The CDR3 sequence is CATSPTAPSYNEQFF. CDR3 DNA: TGTGCCACCTCACCGACCGCTCCCTCCTACAATGAGCAGTTCTTC.

This clonotype was detected many times. The chain links TRBV7-8 to TRBJ2-7; 9 bases are a match to TRBD1. Germline V gene data show CDR1 as SGHVS and CDR2 as FQNEAQ. The CDR3 covers 16 residues. Losses at the gene ends were 5 bases for V and 5 bases for J; bases not matched to a gene: 13. The CDR3 protein is CASSVPSPGQGNEQYF. In DNA form, the CDR3 reads TGTGCCAGCAGCGTACCTTCGCCAGGACAGGGGAACGAGCAGTACTTC.

As for this clonotype: The likely explanation is a read error, given a far larger clone one base away. The chain links TRBV6-8 to TRBJ2-1; D unclear. V was trimmed by 7 bases and J by 5 bases, leaving 18 bases between them. The CDR3 sequence is 15 residues long. Germline lookup yields CDR1 MNHGY and CDR2 SAAAGT. CDR3: CASTPLYVLHNEQFF. Written as DNA, the CDR3 is TGTGCCAGCACCCCCCTGTACGTGTTACACAATGAGCAGTTCTTC.

This clonotype was observed at least ten times. The chain joins TRBV9 to TRBJ1-1; tentatively, D is TRBD1 (6 bases). The V and J ends lost 0 bases and 0 bases respectively, with 9 bases between them. Germline lookup yields CDR1 SGDLS and CDR2 YYNGEE. The CDR3 totals 15 residues. The CDR3 DNA reads TGTGCCAGCAGCGTAGATACAGGGATGAACACTGAAGCTTTCTTT. Encoded protein: CASSVDTGMNTEAFF. Full variable domain (missing parts from reference TRBV9 and TRBJ1-1): DSGVTQTPKHLITATGQRVTLRCSPRSGDLSVYWYQQSLDQGLQFLIQYYNGEERAKGNILERFSAQQFPDLHSELNLSSLELGDSALYFCASSVDTGMNTEAFFGQGTRLTVV.

This clonotype was seen many times. This chain connects TRBV7-2 to TRBJ2-7, with a tentative D call TRBD1 (6 bases). Germline CDR1 and CDR2: SGHTA and FQGNSA. CDR3 length: 14 amino acids. V was pared by 3 bases and J by 0 bases, with 9 bases between. CDR3: CASSLGTRSYEQYF. CDR3 nucleotides: TGTGCCAGCAGCTTGGGGACACGCTCCTACGAGCAGTACTTC.

This clonotype was seen at least ten times. This chain connects TRBV29-1 to TRBJ2-3; D gene uncertain. The CDR3 loop spans 11 amino acids. V dropped 0 bases and J dropped 6 bases, with 4 bases sitting between them. The germline V gene has CDR1 SQVTM and CDR2 ANQGSEA. Written as DNA, the CDR3 is TGCAGCGTTGAAGAACAGGATACGCAGTATTTT. Translation gives CSVEEQDTQYF.

On this clonotype: No DNA is shown, since the ends of the CDR3 on it are uncertain; the CDR3 is the one TCRdb lists. V and J are TRBV12-3 or TRBV12-4 and TRBJ2-2. From its first to its last residue, the CDR3 has 15 amino acids. The CDR3 sequence: CASSFTENTGELFFF.

This clonotype appeared many times. This chain uses TRBV4-1 with TRBJ2-7; unclear D gene. Per the germline V gene, CDR1 is MGHRA and CDR2 is YSYEKL. V gave up 1 base and J gave up 4 bases, with 17 bases separating them. This CDR3 region has 16 residues. CDR3 nucleotide sequence: TGCGCCAGCAGCCAAGGTCCGCAGCGATACTTTTACGAGCAGTACTTC. Translated, it gives CASSQGPQRYFYEQYF.

On this clonotype itself: This likely stems from a read error, as it lies one base from a far larger clone. This rearrangement joins TRBV6-8 to TRBJ2-1, with 8 bases fitting TRBD2. V trimming: 6 bases; J trimming: 10 bases; junction bases outside the gene matches: 17. Germline V gene sequence: CDR1 MNHGY, CDR2 SAAAGT. CDR3 size: 16 residues. Written as DNA, the CDR3 is TGTGCCAGCAGATCCCTTGGGCGGGGGGCTCGAGGGGAGCAGTTCTTC. It translates to CASRSLGRGARGEQFF.

The table lists this clonotype with many counts. The chain combines TRBV7-9 with TRBJ2-7, with D unclear. The CDR3 totals 11 residues. Trimming removed 4 bases from V and 4 bases from J, with 5 bases in between. Germline V gives CDR1 SEHNR, CDR2 FQNEAQ (reference sequence). The CDR3 DNA follows: TGTGCCAGCAGCTCGCAGTACGAGCAGTACTTC. It specifies CASSSQYEQYF.

J is TRBJ2-1 and V is TRBV7-3, with TRBD2 identical over 10 bases. V shed 2 bases, J shed 3 bases, and the junction held 4 bases outside the gene matches. This CDR3 has 16 amino acids. The germline V gene has CDR1 SGHTA and CDR2 FQGTGA. CDR3 bases: TGTGCCAGCAGCTTATTTGGGACTAGCGACTACAATGAGCAGTTCTTC. This codes for CASSLFGTSDYNEQFF.

The table lists this clonotype with many counts. The rearrangement links TRBV20-1 to TRBJ2-5, with 11 positions matching TRBD2. The length of the CDR3 is 16 residues. Per the germline V gene, CDR1 is DFQATT and CDR2 is SNEGSKA (reference sequence). With 5 bases clipped from V and 5 bases from J, the junction kept 13 bases outside the gene matches. CDR3 in amino acids: CSALPLSGRAGETQYF. CDR3 in DNA: TGCAGTGCTCTACCTCTTAGCGGGAGGGCCGGGGAGACCCAGTACTTC.

This clonotype has at least ten counts. The rearrangement joins TRBV12-3 or TRBV12-4 to TRBJ1-2, with D maybe TRBD1 (6 bases). V was pared by 0 bases and J by 4 bases, with 18 bases between. This CDR3 comprises 17 residues. The CDR3 protein is CASSLAKFRDTSYGYTF. The DNA of the CDR3 is TGTGCCAGCAGTTTAGCTAAATTCCGGGACACTAGCTATGGCTACACCTTC.